This T cell receptor (beta chain) was captured by sequencing in a study of cytomegalovirus exposure and HLA in healthy donors. Whole-study results and caveats: Apparent HLA restriction characterized most CMV-associated TCR beta chains in a later analysis.

Remarks on this clone: Antigen: not known.

Use of 60 Vbeta and 13 Jbeta primers characterized the PCR. Some clones are missing from TCRdb's copy, which holds only in-frame ones; the method was immunoSEQ multiplex PCR. The table lists tens of thousands of clones, 82% of them singletons. The V end was cut by 2 bases, the J end by 4 bases, with 17 bases between. Germline lookup yields CDR1 MNHNY and CDR2 SVGAGI (reference sequence). The CDR3 runs 16 residues. The clonotype was recovered from a man younger than 35 in good health and CMV-seronegative. The chain employs TRBV6-6 and TRBJ1-1, with a tentative D call TRBD1 (5 bases). Sequenced: PBMCs. CDR3 sequence: CASSYRAGNRVTEAFF. The DNA for the CDR3 is TGTGCCAGCAGTTACCGTGCAGGGAACCGAGTCACTGAAGCTTTCTTT.